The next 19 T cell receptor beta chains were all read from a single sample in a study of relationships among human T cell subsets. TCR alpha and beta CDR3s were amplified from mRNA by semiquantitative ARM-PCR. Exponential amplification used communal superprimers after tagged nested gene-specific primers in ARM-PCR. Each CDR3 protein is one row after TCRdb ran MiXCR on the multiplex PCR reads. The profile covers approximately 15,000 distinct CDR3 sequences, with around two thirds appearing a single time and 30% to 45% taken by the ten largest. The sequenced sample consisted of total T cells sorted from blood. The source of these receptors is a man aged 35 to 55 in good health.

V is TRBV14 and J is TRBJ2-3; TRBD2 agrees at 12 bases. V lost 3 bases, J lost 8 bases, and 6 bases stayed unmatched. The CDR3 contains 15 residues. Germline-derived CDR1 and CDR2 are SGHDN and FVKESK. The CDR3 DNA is TGTGCCAGCAGCCAGGATACTAGCGGGAGGACTACGCAGTATTTT. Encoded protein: CASSQDTSGRTTQYF.

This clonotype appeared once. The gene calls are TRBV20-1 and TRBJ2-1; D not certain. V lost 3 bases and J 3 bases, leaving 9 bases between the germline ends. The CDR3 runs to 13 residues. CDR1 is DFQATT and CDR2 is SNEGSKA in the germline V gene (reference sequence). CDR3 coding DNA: TGCAGTGCTAGTGTAGGATACTACAATGAGCAGTTCTTC. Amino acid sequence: CSASVGYYNEQFF.

The CDR3 loop reads CASRPDRNTDTQYF. CDR3 sequence (DNA): TGTGCCAGCAGGCCGGACAGGAACACAGATACGCAGTATTTT. The rearrangement links TRBV27 to TRBJ2-3, with 7 bases aligning to TRBD1. The CDR3 has 14 residues. Germline V gene sequence: CDR1 MNHEY, CDR2 SMNVEV (reference sequence). After removal of 6 bases from V and 2 bases from J, the junction contained 5 bases not matched to a gene.

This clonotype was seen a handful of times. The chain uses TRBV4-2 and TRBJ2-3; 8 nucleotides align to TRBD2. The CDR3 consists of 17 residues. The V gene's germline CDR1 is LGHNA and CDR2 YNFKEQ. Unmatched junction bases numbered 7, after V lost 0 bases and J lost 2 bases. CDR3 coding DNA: TGTGCCAGCAGCCAAGAAGGTCTAGCGGGCCACACAGATACGCAGTATTTT. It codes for CASSQEGLAGHTDTQYF.

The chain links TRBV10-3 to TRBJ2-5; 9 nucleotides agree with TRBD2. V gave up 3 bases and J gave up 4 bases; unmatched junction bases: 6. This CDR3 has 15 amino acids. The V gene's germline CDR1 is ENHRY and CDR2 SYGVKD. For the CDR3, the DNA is TGTGCCATCAGTGATCGCGGGAGGGCGGGAGAGACCCAGTACTTC. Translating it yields CAISDRGRAGETQYF.

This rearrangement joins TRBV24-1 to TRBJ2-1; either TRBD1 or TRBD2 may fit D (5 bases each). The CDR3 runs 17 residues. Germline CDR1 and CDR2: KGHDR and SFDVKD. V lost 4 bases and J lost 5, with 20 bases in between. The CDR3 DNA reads TGTGCCACCAGTGACCGCCGGACGGCCAGAGGGGACAATGAGCAGTTCTTC. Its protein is CATSDRRTARGDNEQFF.

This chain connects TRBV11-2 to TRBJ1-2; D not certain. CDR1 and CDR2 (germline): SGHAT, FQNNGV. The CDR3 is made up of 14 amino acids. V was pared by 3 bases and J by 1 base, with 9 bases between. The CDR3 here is CASSLSPFNYGYTF. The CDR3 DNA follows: TGTGCCAGCAGCTTGTCCCCTTTTAACTATGGCTACACCTTC.

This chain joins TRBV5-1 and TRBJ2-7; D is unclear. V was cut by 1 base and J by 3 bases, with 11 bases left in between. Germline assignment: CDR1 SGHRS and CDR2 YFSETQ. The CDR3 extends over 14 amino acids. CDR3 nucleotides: TGCGCCAGCAGCTTGAGTGCATTCGTCTACGAGCAGTACTTC. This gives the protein CASSLSAFVYEQYF.

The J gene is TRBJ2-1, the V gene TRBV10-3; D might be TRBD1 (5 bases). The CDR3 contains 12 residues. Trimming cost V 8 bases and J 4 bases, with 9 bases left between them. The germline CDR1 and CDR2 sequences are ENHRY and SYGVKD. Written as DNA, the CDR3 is TGTGCCATCGGTCGGACATACAATGAGCAGTTCTTC. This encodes CAIGRTYNEQFF.

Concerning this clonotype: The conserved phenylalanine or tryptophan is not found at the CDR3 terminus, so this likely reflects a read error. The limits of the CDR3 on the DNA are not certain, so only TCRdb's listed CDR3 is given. The CDR3: CASSGRIGRRLY. This chain connects TRBV21-1 to TRBJ2-1; the D call TRBD1 from the table was never checked on the DNA. TRBV21-1 is classified as a pseudogene. The CDR3 is made up of 12 amino acids, end residues included.

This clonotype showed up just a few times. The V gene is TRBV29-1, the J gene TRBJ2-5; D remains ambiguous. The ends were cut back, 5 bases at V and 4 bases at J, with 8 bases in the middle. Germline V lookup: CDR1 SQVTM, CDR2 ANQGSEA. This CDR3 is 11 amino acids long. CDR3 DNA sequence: TGCAGCGTTCGAGTTGGAGAGACCCAGTACTTC. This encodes CSVRVGETQYF. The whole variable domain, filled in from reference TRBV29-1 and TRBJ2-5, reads SAVISQKPSRDICQRGTSLTIQCQVDSQVTMMFWYRQQPGQSLTLIATANQGSEATYESGFVIDKFPISRPNLTFSTLTVSNMSPEDSSIYLCSVRVGETQYFGPGTRLLVL.

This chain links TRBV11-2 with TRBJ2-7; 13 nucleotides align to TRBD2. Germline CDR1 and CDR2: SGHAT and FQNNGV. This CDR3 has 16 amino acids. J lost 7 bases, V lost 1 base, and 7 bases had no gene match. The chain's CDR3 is CASSLGGLAGSGEQYF. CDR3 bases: TGTGCCAGCAGCTTAGGGGGACTAGCGGGGTCCGGGGAGCAGTACTTC.

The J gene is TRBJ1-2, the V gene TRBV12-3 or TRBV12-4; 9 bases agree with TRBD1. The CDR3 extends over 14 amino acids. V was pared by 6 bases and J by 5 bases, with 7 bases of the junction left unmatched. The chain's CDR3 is CASRSEGQGYGYTF. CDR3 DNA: TGTGCCAGCAGATCAGAGGGACAGGGATATGGCTACACCTTC.

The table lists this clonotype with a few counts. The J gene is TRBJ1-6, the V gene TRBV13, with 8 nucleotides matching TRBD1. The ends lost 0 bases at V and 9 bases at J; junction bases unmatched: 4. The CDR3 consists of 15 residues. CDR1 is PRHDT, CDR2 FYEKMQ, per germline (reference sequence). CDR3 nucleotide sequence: TGTGCCAGCAGCTTAGGGCAGGGGGCGAGTTCACCCCTCCACTTT. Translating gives CASSLGQGASSPLHF.

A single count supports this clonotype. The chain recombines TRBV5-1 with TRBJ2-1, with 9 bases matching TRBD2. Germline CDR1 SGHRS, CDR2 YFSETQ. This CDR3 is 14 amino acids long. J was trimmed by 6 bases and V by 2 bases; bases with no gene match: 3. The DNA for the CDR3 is TGCGCCAGCAGCTTCGGAGCGGGAGGCAATGAGCAGTTCTTC. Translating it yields CASSFGAGGNEQFF.

The DNA for the CDR3 is TGTGCCAGCTCACTCCTACAGGGTAACACAGATACGCAGTATTTT. It specifies CASSLLQGNTDTQYF. The gene calls are TRBV18 and TRBJ2-3, with D perhaps matching TRBD1 (6 bases). The CDR3 length is 15 residues. CDR1 and CDR2 from the germline V gene are KGHSH and LQKENI. Trimming shortened V by 4 bases and J by 2 bases, and 13 bases separated the two germline ends. Based on the CDR3 plus reference TRBV18 and TRBJ2-3, the full variable domain is NAGVMQNPRHLVRRRGQEARLRCSPMKGHSHVYWYRQLPEEGLKFMVYLQKENIIDESGMPKERFSAEFPKEGPSILRIQQVVRGDSAAYFCASSLLQGNTDTQYFGPGTRLTVL.

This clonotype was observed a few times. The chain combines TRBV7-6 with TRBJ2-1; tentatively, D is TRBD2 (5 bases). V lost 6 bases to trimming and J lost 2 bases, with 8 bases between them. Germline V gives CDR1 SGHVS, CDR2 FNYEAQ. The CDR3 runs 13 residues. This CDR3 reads CASRPAAYNEQFF. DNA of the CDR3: TGTGCCAGCAGGCCAGCGGCCTACAATGAGCAGTTCTTC.

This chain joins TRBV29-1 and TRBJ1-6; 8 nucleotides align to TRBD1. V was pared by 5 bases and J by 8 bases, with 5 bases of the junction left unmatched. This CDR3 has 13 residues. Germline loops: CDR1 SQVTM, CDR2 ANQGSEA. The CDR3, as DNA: TGCAGCGTTACTACAGGGGGAGATTCACCCCTCCACTTT. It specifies CSVTTGGDSPLHF.

The CDR3 loop reads CSASLWTGGYTF. The CDR3 DNA reads as TGCAGTGCTAGTTTGTGGACAGGAGGCTACACCTTC. This chain links TRBV20-1 with TRBJ1-2; 7 bases align to TRBD1. Trimming took 3 bases from V and 8 from J; bases not matched to a gene: 6. CDR1 is DFQATT and CDR2 is SNEGSKA in the germline V gene (reference sequence). The CDR3 length is 12 residues.